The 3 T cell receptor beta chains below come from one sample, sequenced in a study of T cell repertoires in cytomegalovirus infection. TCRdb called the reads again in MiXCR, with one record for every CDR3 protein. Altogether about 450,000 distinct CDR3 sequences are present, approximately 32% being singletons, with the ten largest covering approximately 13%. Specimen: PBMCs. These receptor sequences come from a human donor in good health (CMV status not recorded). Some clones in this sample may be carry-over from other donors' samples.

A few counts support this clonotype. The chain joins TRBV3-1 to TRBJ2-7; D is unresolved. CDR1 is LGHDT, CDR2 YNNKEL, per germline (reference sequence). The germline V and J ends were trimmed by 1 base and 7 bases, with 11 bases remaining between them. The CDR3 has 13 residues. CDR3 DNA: TGTGCCAGCAGCCAAGGACCCCCCCCGGAGCAGTACTTC. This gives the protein CASSQGPPPEQYF.

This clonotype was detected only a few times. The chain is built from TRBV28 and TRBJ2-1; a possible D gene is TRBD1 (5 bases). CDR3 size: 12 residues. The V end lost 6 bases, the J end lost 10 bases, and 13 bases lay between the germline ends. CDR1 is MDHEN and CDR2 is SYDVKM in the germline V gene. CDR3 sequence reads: CASSLRVGEQFF. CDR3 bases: TGTGCCAGCAGCCTCAGGGTAGGGGAGCAGTTCTTC.

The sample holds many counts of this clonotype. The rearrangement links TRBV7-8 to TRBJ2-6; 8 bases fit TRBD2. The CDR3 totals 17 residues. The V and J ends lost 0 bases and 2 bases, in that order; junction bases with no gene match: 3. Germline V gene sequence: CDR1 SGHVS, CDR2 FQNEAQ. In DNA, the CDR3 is TGTGCCAGCAGCTTAGCTAGCGGGGAACCTGGGGCCAACGTCCTGACTTTC. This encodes CASSLASGEPGANVLTF.